This T cell receptor (beta chain) appears in the sequencing data of a study of cytomegalovirus exposure and HLA in healthy donors. The study, taken as a whole, reports: Researchers left out some V segments, among them TRBV6-2 and TRBV6-3, as indistinguishable.

Worth noting for this clone: Its specificity is not known.

CDR1 and CDR2 from the germline V gene are MNHNS and SASEGT. V shed 4 bases, J shed 9 bases, and the junction held 16 bases outside the gene matches. CDR3 size: 16 residues. Both 60 Vbeta primers and 13 Jbeta primers went into the PCR. Measured with immunoSEQ multiplex PCR; TCRdb has only the in-frame clones, and not every one. The sample includes just under 70,000 clones, 75% to 85% of them seen just once. The receptor's source is a human donor in good health. The specimen was PBMCs. This chain links TRBV6-1 with TRBJ2-3, with 7 nucleotides matching TRBD2. CDR3: CASSAGRAGPGGTQYF. The DNA for the CDR3 is TGTGCCAGCAGTGCCGGGAGAGCGGGGCCCGGGGGGACGCAGTATTTT.